What follows is one T cell receptor beta chain and its context. No antigen is known for it. This record comes from a study of cytomegalovirus exposure and HLA in healthy donors. CDR3 length: 19 amino acids. J gave up 0 bases and V 2 bases, and 12 bases lay outside the gene matches. Germline V gene sequence: CDR1 SGHAT, CDR2 FQNNGV. Study-level points and caveats: Rare TCR sequences predominated, though certain public TCRs were found in many donors. The study put 150 to 200 TCR beta chains on its list as cytomegalovirus-associated. In vitro confirmation showed a few CMV-associated chains to be CMV antigen specific.

TCRdb's copy holds only in-frame clones and misses some; the assay was immunoSEQ multiplex PCR. The data contain a few hundred thousand clones, less than 95% of them singletons. The specimen sequenced was PBMCs. The clonotype comes from a woman in her twenties or thirties in good health and CMV-seronegative. This chain uses TRBV11-2 with TRBJ2-7, with 11 nucleotides matching TRBD2. The CDR3 sequence: CASSLLTVGTSGSSYEQYF. CDR3 coding DNA: TGTGCCAGCAGCTTACTTACCGTCGGGACTAGCGGAAGCTCCTACGAGCAGTACTTC.